These 21 T cell receptor beta chains originate from one sample sequenced in a study of control samples from healthy donors and cancer patients. Only in-frame clones appear in the TCRdb table, and some are missing; sequencing was by immunoSEQ multiplex PCR. The sample yields 150,000 to 200,000 clones, roughly 92% seen once. The sample comprised blood. These receptors were obtained from a woman between 18 and 30 years old in good health.

The V and J genes are TRBV25-1 and TRBJ1-1; a weak D match, TRBD1 (5 bases). Germline values: CDR1 MGHDK, CDR2 SYGVNS. The CDR3 sequence is 14 residues long. Trimming stripped 6 bases from V and 4 bases from J, with 15 bases between. The CDR3 spells CASRATDGPTEAFF. CDR3 DNA: TGTGCCAGCAGAGCGACAGACGGGCCCACTGAAGCTTTCTTT.

This clone was counted once. The chain employs TRBV9 and TRBJ1-2; tentative D call: TRBD1 (5 bases). Germline assignment: CDR1 SGDLS and CDR2 YYNGEE. This CDR3 has 12 amino acids. Trimming removed 4 bases from V and 10 bases from J, with 14 bases in between. The CDR3 protein is CASSPLGPLYTF. The CDR3 nucleotides read TGTGCCAGCAGCCCCTTGGGGCCTCTCTACACCTTC.

V is TRBV29-1 and J is TRBJ1-4; weak D call: TRBD1 (6 bases). CDR3 length: 11 residues. The V end was cut by 6 bases, the J end by 8 bases, with 10 bases between. The germline gives CDR1 SQVTM, CDR2 ANQGSEA. CDR3 DNA sequence: TGCAGCGTGGGGGCCCCAGAAAAACTGTTTTTT. This gives the protein CSVGAPEKLFF.

The chain couples TRBV9 to TRBJ1-4, with D unresolved. The CDR3 length is 15 residues. V dropped 4 bases and J dropped 5 bases, with 15 bases sitting between them. The germline V gene has CDR1 SGDLS and CDR2 YYNGEE. CDR3 in amino acids: CASSSHVGENEKLFF. In DNA form, the CDR3 reads TGTGCCAGCAGCTCCCACGTAGGAGAGAATGAAAAACTGTTTTTT.

This clone was observed once. The rearrangement joins TRBV6-5 to TRBJ1-5, with D possibly being TRBD1 (5 bases). Germline-derived CDR1 and CDR2 are MNHEY and SVGAGI. V was shortened by 7 bases and J by 0 bases, with 13 bases between the two germline ends. The CDR3 length is 15 residues. Here the CDR3 reads CASKTARYSNQPQHF. As DNA, the CDR3 is TGTGCCAGCAAGACAGCCCGATATAGCAATCAGCCCCAGCATTTT.

In its sample, this clone was seen once. The V call is TRBV11-3, the J call TRBJ2-5; 9 bases are a match to TRBD2. After removal of 1 base from V and 1 base from J, the junction contained 10 bases not matched to a gene. This CDR3 region has 18 residues. Germline assignment: CDR1 SGHNT and CDR2 YENEEA. CDR3 protein: CASSLVLSTSGRQETQYF. The CDR3 DNA reads as TGTGCCAGCAGCTTAGTACTATCGACTAGCGGACGCCAAGAGACCCAGTACTTC.

J is TRBJ1-6 and V is TRBV5-1; D may be TRBD1 (6 bases). Trimming took off 4 bases at V and 8 bases at J, with 13 bases between the two ends. Germline V gives CDR1 SGHRS, CDR2 YFSETQ. The length of the CDR3 is 14 residues. CDR3: CASSPGTPDSPLHF. CDR3 nucleotide sequence: TGCGCCAGCAGCCCCGGGACACCAGATTCACCCCTCCACTTT.

Only one count was recorded for this clone. The CDR3: CASSELLSEQYF. In DNA, the CDR3 is TGTGCCAGCAGTGAACTACTCTCCGAGCAGTACTTC. This chain joins TRBV28 and TRBJ2-7; no reliable D call. Trimming stripped 5 bases from V and 6 bases from J, with 11 bases between. Germline V gene sequence: CDR1 MDHEN, CDR2 SYDVKM. The CDR3 sequence is 12 residues long.

The J gene is TRBJ1-1, the V gene TRBV2; D is undetermined. CDR1 is SNHLY and CDR2 is FYNNEI in the germline V gene. This CDR3 is built from 13 residues. The V gene lost 6 bases and the J gene lost 5 bases, with 13 bases spanning the gap. CDR3 in amino acids: CASSPGQVTEAFF. The CDR3 nucleotides read TGTGCCAGCAGCCCCGGGCAGGTGACTGAAGCTTTCTTT.

The chain has TRBV5-8 and TRBJ2-7; TRBD2 aligns across 8 bases. Germline V gene lookup returns CDR1 SGHTS and CDR2 YDEGEE. V shed 5 bases, J shed 2 bases, and the junction held 9 bases outside the gene matches. CDR3 length: 15 residues. CDR3 bases: TGTGCCAGCAGTCTGAGCGGGAGTAAACCCTACGAGCAGTACTTC. It yields the protein CASSLSGSKPYEQYF.

This clone is a singleton in its sample. The rearrangement joins TRBV5-8 to TRBJ2-7; 12 bases are shared with TRBD1. The J segment lost 5 bases and the V segment lost 4 bases, leaving 10 bases of the junction unmatched. CDR1 and CDR2 from the germline V gene are SGHTS and YDEGEE. The CDR3 covers 16 residues. This CDR3 reads CASSPYRDRGLHEQYF. The CDR3 bases are TGTGCCAGCAGCCCATACCGGGACAGGGGGCTCCACGAGCAGTACTTC. The variable domain in full, with the rest retrieved from reference TRBV5-8 and TRBJ2-7, is EAGVTQSPTHLIKTRGQQATLRCSPISGHTSVYWYQQALGLGLQFLLWYDEGEERNRGNFPPRFSGRQFPNYSSELNVNALELEDSALYLCASSPYRDRGLHEQYFGPGTRLTVT.

This chain joins TRBV10-3 and TRBJ1-1; D gene ambiguous. The CDR3 contains 15 residues. The V gene lost 4 bases and the J gene lost 3 bases, with 15 bases spanning the gap. CDR1 and CDR2 from the germline V gene are ENHRY and SYGVKD. The CDR3 loop reads CAISGGINLHTEAFF. As DNA, the CDR3 is TGTGCCATCAGTGGGGGTATCAACCTCCACACTGAAGCTTTCTTT.

The chain carries TRBV12-3 or TRBV12-4 and TRBJ1-2, with a tentative D call TRBD1 (6 bases). The CDR3 contains 13 residues. The V gene lost 3 bases and the J gene lost 4 bases, with 9 bases spanning the gap. The CDR3 protein is CASSFDRSYGYTF. The CDR3 nucleotides are TGTGCCAGCAGTTTCGACAGGAGCTATGGCTACACCTTC.

J is TRBJ1-2 and V is TRBV4-1, with a tentative D call TRBD1 (5 bases). The CDR3 has 14 residues. V shed 3 bases and J shed 7 bases, with 15 bases lying between them. Germline loops: CDR1 MGHRA, CDR2 YSYEKL. CDR3 DNA sequence: TGCGCCAGCAGCCAGGTGGGGACGGGAAGTGGCTACACCTTC. Residues: CASSQVGTGSGYTF.

V gene TRBV6-2 or TRBV6-3 combines with J gene TRBJ2-1, with D hard to call. Looked up from germline, CDR1 is MNHEY and CDR2 is SVGEGT. V lost 0 bases, J lost 6 bases, and 6 bases lay in between. The CDR3 totals 13 residues. Written as DNA, the CDR3 is TGTGCCAGCAGTTACTCACGGACCAATGAGCAGTTCTTC. This sequence encodes CASSYSRTNEQFF.

The chain couples TRBV4-3 to TRBJ1-1; D is possibly TRBD1 (5 bases). Trimming cost V 0 bases and J 0 bases, with 11 bases left between them. CDR1 LGHNA and CDR2 YSLEER come from the germline V gene. The CDR3 consists of 16 residues. The CDR3 reads CASSQDFGTVNTEAFF. The CDR3 DNA reads as TGCGCCAGCAGCCAAGATTTTGGGACGGTGAACACTGAAGCTTTCTTT.

This chain joins TRBV28 and TRBJ2-2; possible D gene TRBD2, 5 bases. CDR3 length: 15 amino acids. V was trimmed by 7 bases and J by 2 bases, leaving 14 bases between them. The germline CDR1 and CDR2 sequences are MDHEN and SYDVKM. CDR3: CASKGSDYNTGELFF. As DNA, the CDR3 is TGTGCCAGCAAGGGCTCCGACTATAACACCGGGGAGCTGTTTTTT.

This chain uses TRBV5-6 with TRBJ2-1, with TRBD1 identical over 7 bases. The ends lost 4 bases at V and 15 bases at J; junction bases unmatched: 16. Germline V lookup: CDR1 SGHDT, CDR2 YYEEEE. The CDR3 is 14 residues long. The CDR3 DNA sequence: TGTGCCAGCAGCCTACCGGACAGGAATTTTAAGCCGTTCTTC. Translation: CASSLPDRNFKPFF.

The genes are TRBV28 and TRBJ1-1, with a possible D match to TRBD1 (5 bases). CDR1 and CDR2 (germline): MDHEN, SYDVKM. Trimming stripped 6 bases from V and 5 bases from J, with 13 bases between. This CDR3 has 13 residues. The CDR3 loop reads CASRGRGGTEAFF. The DNA of the CDR3 is TGTGCCAGCAGGGGGAGGGGTGGGACTGAAGCTTTCTTT.

The chain has TRBV7-3 and TRBJ2-3; D not certain. The CDR3 runs to 13 residues. V was cut by 5 bases and J by 3 bases, with 9 bases left in between. The V gene's germline CDR1 is SGHTA and CDR2 FQGTGA. CDR3 region: CASSPSSTDTQYF. CDR3 in DNA: TGTGCCAGCAGCCCCAGTAGTACAGATACGCAGTATTTT.

This chain links TRBV3-1 (or the pseudogene TRBV3-2) with TRBJ1-1; D is uncertain. CDR3 size: 13 residues. CDR1 LGHDT and CDR2 YNNKEL come from the germline V gene (reference sequence). V dropped 2 bases and J dropped 4 bases, with 8 bases sitting between them. The CDR3 loop reads CASSQPGGTEAFF. DNA for the CDR3: TGTGCCAGCAGCCAACCGGGAGGCACTGAAGCTTTCTTT.